This T cell receptor (beta chain) was captured in a study of cytomegalovirus exposure and HLA in healthy donors. Study-wide context: A data release that came early held 75 million to 85 million unique TCRs from HLA-typed donors.

PCR employed 60 Vbeta and 13 Jbeta primers. As originally analysed: A later analysis tallied 65 million to 85 million unique TCR beta chains, approximately 11 million of them shared. The repertoire was sequenced with immunoSEQ multiplex PCR; TCRdb's copy has only in-frame clones and lacks some. For V, J and clone size, that table is used; D and trimming come from the DNA. This repertoire includes tens of thousands of clones. CDR1 is LGHNA and CDR2 is YNFKEQ in the germline V gene. CDR3 size: 14 residues. V lost 1 base, J lost 14 bases, and 8 bases stayed unmatched. The V call is TRBV4-2, the J call TRBJ1-4, with TRBD1 identical over 9 bases. Input material: PBMCs. This TCR came from a woman in her 30s in good health and CMV-seropositive. The CDR3 sequence: CASSQGTGEVNLFF. CDR3 DNA sequence: TGTGCCAGCAGCCAAGGGACAGGGGAGGTTAACCTGTTTTTT.